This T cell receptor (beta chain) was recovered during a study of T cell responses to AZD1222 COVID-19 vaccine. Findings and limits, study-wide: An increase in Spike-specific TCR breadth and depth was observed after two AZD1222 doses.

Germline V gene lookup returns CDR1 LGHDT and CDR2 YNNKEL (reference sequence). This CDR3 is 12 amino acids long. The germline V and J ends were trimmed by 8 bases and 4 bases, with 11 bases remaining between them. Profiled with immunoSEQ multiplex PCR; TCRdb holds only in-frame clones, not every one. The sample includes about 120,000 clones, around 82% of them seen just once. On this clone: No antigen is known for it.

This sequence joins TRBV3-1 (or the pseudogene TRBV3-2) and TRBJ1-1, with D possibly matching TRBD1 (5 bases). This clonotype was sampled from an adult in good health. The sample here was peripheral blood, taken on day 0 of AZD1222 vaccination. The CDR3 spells CASQDGGTEAFF. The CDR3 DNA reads TGTGCCAGCCAAGACGGGGGCACTGAAGCTTTCTTT.